The present entry profiles one TCR beta chain with its context. Its antigen is currently unknown. The data belong to a study of cytomegalovirus exposure and HLA in healthy donors. Study outcomes and limitations: In a later analysis, HLA-associated TCR beta chains were more clonally expanded than equally common others.

The CDR3 has 14 amino acids. Germline values: CDR1 MDHEN, CDR2 SYDVKM. V gave up 5 bases and J gave up 7 bases; unmatched junction bases: 10. The PCR employed 60 Vbeta primers together with 13 Jbeta primers. Profiled with immunoSEQ multiplex PCR; TCRdb holds only in-frame clones, not every one. The listing contains tens of thousands of clones. The sample consisted of PBMCs. The TCR was taken from a human donor in good health. The rearrangement joins TRBV28 to TRBJ1-2; 7 positions match TRBD1. The CDR3 reads CASSLERGLFGYTF. In nucleotides, the CDR3 is TGTGCCAGCAGTCTAGAAAGGGGGCTTTTTGGCTACACCTTC.